A selection of T cell receptor beta chains follows, all from one sample in a study of T cell repertoires in cytomegalovirus infection. A single record per CDR3 protein comes from TCRdb applying MiXCR to the reads. The sample lists some 700,000 distinct CDR3 sequences, 35% occurring once. Sequenced sample: PBMCs. The origin of the receptors is a human donor in good health (CMV status not recorded). Some clones in this sample may be carry-over from other donors' samples. Both conserved end residues are part of each CDR3. A D gene is named only where the DNA matches it firmly. Rows may omit the clone size; those that give it use once, few, many or a size class.

abundance | j_gene | d_gene | v_gene | CDR3aa | CDR3nt
many | TRBJ2-5 | NA | TRBV7-2 | CASSLGVRETQYF | TGTGCCAGCAGCTTAGGGGTTCGAGAGACCCAGTACTTC
NA | TRBJ1-2 | TRBD1 | TRBV7-2 | CASRGQGWGYTF | TGTGCCAGCAGAGGACAGGGTTGGGGCTACACCTTC
NA | TRBJ2-7 | TRBD2 | TRBV6-2/TRBV6-3 | CASSDSGRRLYEQYF | TGTGCCAGCAGTGATAGCGGGAGGCGACTCTACGAGCAGTACTTC
few | TRBJ2-6 | NA | TRBV6-5 | CASSPSQLVAGANVLTF | TGTGCCAGCAGTCCCTCCCAGCTGGTCGCCGGGGCCAACGTCCTGACTTTC
many | TRBJ2-7 | TRBD2 | TRBV7-2 | CASSLRGGLAGSSSYEQYF | TGTGCCAGCAGCTTGAGGGGGGGACTAGCGGGATCAAGCTCCTACGAGCAGTACTTC
few | TRBJ2-1 | TRBD1 | TRBV12-3/TRBV12-4 | CASSSHAPRQGHPYEQFF | TGTGCCAGCAGTTCCCATGCCCCCCGACAGGGACATCCCTATGAGCAGTTCTTC
NA | TRBJ1-5 | NA | TRBV20-1 | CSARLGTTSNQPQHF | TGCAGTGCTAGACTTGGGACAACTAGCAATCAGCCCCAGCATTTT
NA | TRBJ2-3 | NA | TRBV20-1 | CSAARPVTDTQYF | TGCAGTGCGGCGCGACCGGTCACAGATACGCAGTATTTT
few | TRBJ2-2 | TRBD2 | TRBV7-3 | CASSSTSGGAVGELFF | TGTGCCAGCAGCTCTACTAGCGGGGGGGCCGTCGGGGAGCTGTTTTTT
NA | TRBJ1-5 | NA | TRBV5-1 | CASRPEPAGSQPQHF | TGCGCCAGCCGCCCGGAACCGGCGGGTTCTCAGCCCCAGCATTTT
NA | TRBJ2-6 | NA | TRBV28 | CASSPPRGANVLTF | TGTGCCAGCAGTCCGCCGCGTGGGGCCAACGTCCTGACTTTC
few | TRBJ1-6 | NA | TRBV4-1 | CASSQWWGNYSPLHF | TGCGCCAGCAGCCAGTGGTGGGGTAATTATTCACCCCTCCACTTT
NA | TRBJ2-6 | TRBD2 | TRBV14 | CASSQEPGTSGRLRANVLTF | TGTGCCAGCAGCCAGGAACCCGGGACTAGCGGGAGATTACGGGCCAACGTCCTGACTTTC
NA | TRBJ1-5 | NA | TRBV6-5 | CASRPQRGNHQPQHF | TGTGCCAGCAGACCCCAGCGGGGGAACCATCAGCCCCAGCATTTT
NA | TRBJ2-2 | TRBD2 | TRBV27 | CASSLTASGRGRTGELFF | TGTGCCAGCAGTTTAACGGCTAGCGGGAGGGGGAGGACCGGGGAGCTGTTTTTT
few | TRBJ1-5 | TRBD1 | TRBV4-2 | CASSQETGGGPQHF | TGTGCCAGCAGCCAAGAGACAGGGGGCGGGCCCCAGCATTTT
few | TRBJ2-7 | NA | TRBV11-2 | CASSRYDDPYEQYF | TGTGCCAGCAGTAGGTATGACGATCCCTACGAGCAGTACTTC
many | TRBJ2-3 | NA | TRBV6-1 | CASKRGSTDTQYF | TGTGCCAGCAAGAGGGGGAGCACAGATACGCAGTATTTT
NA | TRBJ1-3 | NA | TRBV10-3 | CAISGRQGPSGNTIYF | TGTGCCATCAGTGGCCGGCAGGGACCATCTGGAAACACCATATATTTT
few | TRBJ1-4 | NA | TRBV14 | CASSEVSLVGSYNEKLFF | TGTGCCAGCAGCGAAGTCTCCCTGGTGGGGAGTTATAATGAAAAACTGTTTTTT
NA | TRBJ1-2 | NA | TRBV7-9 | CASSLSPNGYTF | TGTGCCAGCAGCTTATCCCCGAACGGCTACACCTTC
many | TRBJ2-7 | NA | TRBV7-2 | CASSPRGDYEQYF | TGTGCCAGCAGCCCGAGGGGCGACTACGAGCAGTACTTC
few | TRBJ1-6 | NA | TRBV5-5 | CASSLSGKGPLHF | TGTGCCAGCAGCTTGTCGGGGAAAGGACCCCTCCACTTT
few | TRBJ1-5 | NA | TRBV4-2 | CASSQGVRGSGHSNQPQHF | TGTGCCAGCAGCCAAGGGGTTAGAGGGAGCGGCCATAGCAATCAGCCCCAGCATTTT
NA | TRBJ1-6 | NA | TRBV6-2/TRBV6-3 | CASSYDGRGNSPLHF | TGTGCCAGCAGTTACGACGGAAGGGGTAATTCACCCCTCCACTTT
many | TRBJ2-3 | NA | TRBV7-2 | CASSFLGSDTQYF | TGTGCCAGCAGCTTTTTGGGGTCAGATACGCAGTATTTT
many | TRBJ1-4 | NA | TRBV28 | CASNEQPTNEKLFF | TGTGCCAGCAACGAGCAGCCAACTAATGAAAAACTGTTTTTT
NA | TRBJ2-7 | TRBD2 | TRBV11-2 | CASSSQLVREGYEQYF | TGTGCCAGCAGCTCCCAGCTGGTCAGGGAGGGCTACGAGCAGTACTTC
NA | TRBJ2-7 | NA | TRBV25-1 | CASSGIFAPEQYF | TGTGCCAGCAGCGGGATTTTTGCTCCTGAGCAGTACTTC
NA | TRBJ2-5 | TRBD1 | TRBV12-5 | CAGGPGDRAETQYF | TGTGCTGGTGGCCCCGGGGACAGGGCAGAGACCCAGTACTTC
NA | TRBJ2-7 | NA | TRBV5-1 | CASSLVSPEGRSTFYEQYF | TGCGCCAGCAGCTTGGTATCGCCGGAGGGGAGGTCGACTTTCTACGAGCAGTACTTC
few | TRBJ1-6 | NA | TRBV11-2 | CASSLDGRRNSPLHF | TGTGCCAGCAGCTTAGATGGCCGCAGGAATTCACCCCTCCACTTT
NA | TRBJ1-3 | NA | TRBV6-4 | CASKRDGGNTIYF | TGTGCCAGCAAAAGGGACGGCGGAAACACCATATATTTT
few | TRBJ2-5 | NA | TRBV27 | CASSLGRAPQETQYF | TGTGCCAGCAGTTTAGGAAGGGCGCCCCAAGAGACCCAGTACTTC
few | TRBJ1-5 | NA | TRBV7-2 | CASSLLSTASPQHF | TGTGCCAGCAGCTTACTGAGCACGGCGTCGCCCCAGCATTTT
NA | TRBJ2-7 | TRBD2 | TRBV7-2 | CASSLVLAGVNEQYF | TGTGCCAGCAGCTTAGTCCTAGCGGGAGTCAACGAGCAGTACTTC